This T cell receptor (beta chain) came from a study of T cell responses to AZD1222 COVID-19 vaccine. Findings and limits, study-wide: Females made up more of the donors, who were largely white British, and clonal diversity may have come out too low.

J lost 0 bases, V lost 0 bases, and 1 base had no gene match. This CDR3 spans 15 amino acids. From germline, CDR1 is KGHSH and CDR2 LQKENI. This clone is a singleton in its sample. Its cognate antigen is unknown. The table came from immunoSEQ multiplex PCR; TCRdb's copy has only in-frame clones and leaves some out. Altogether some 120,000 clones are present, about 90% being singletons, with the ten largest covering roughly 1.5%. The sequenced sample was peripheral blood, obtained on day 0 of AZD1222 vaccination. The V gene is TRBV18, the J gene TRBJ1-1; 7 nucleotides line up with TRBD1. This sequence originates from an adult in good health. Here the CDR3 DNA reads TGTGCCAGCTCACCACCCGGGACAGTGAACACTGAAGCTTTCTTT. Encoded protein: CASSPPGTVNTEAFF.